This T cell receptor (beta chain) was sequenced in a study of shared clonotypes between healthy human individuals. Whole-study results and caveats: The diversity represented, both genetic and in exposure history, was limited by few donors.

On this clone: Antigen unknown.

Per the germline V gene, CDR1 is SGHAT and CDR2 is FQNNGV. This CDR3 is built from 15 residues. V lost 5 bases and J lost 2, with 15 bases in between. TCRdb's copy holds only in-frame clones and misses some; the assay was immunoSEQ multiplex PCR. The profile shows about 2.2 million clones, about 92% of them singletons. Only CD45RO-negative cells positively selected for CCR7 counted as naive CD8 cells, so terminally differentiated effector memory CD45RA+ cells were excluded. The sequencing sample was made of naive CD8+ T cells from PBMCs. This clonotype was obtained from a man aged 18 to 35 in good health. Some clones in this sample may be carry-over from other donors' samples. The rearrangement joins TRBV11-2 to TRBJ2-5, with a tentative D call TRBD2 (6 bases). CDR3 nucleotides: TGTGCCAGCAGCCCCCGAGCGGGTCCACAAGAGACCCAGTACTTC. Translated, it gives CASSPRAGPQETQYF.